The 25 T cell receptor beta chains reported below all come from one sample, sequenced in a study of blood T cell repertoires in COVID-19. Sequencing was performed with immunoSEQ multiplex PCR; in TCRdb, only in-frame clones are kept and a portion is missing. The table lists approximately 200,000 clones, over 80% of them singletons. The material sequenced was peripheral blood. The receptors were gathered from a woman in her 30s with acute or convalescent COVID-19.

This chain joins TRBV6-5 and TRBJ2-1; D call uncertain. CDR1 and CDR2 from the germline V gene are MNHEY and SVGAGI. The CDR3 has 13 residues. Trimming left V 7 bases short and J 2 bases short, with 9 bases between. CDR3 residues: CASNSRTYNEQFF. The DNA for the CDR3 is TGTGCCAGCAACTCGAGGACCTACAATGAGCAGTTCTTC.

The gene calls are TRBV27 and TRBJ2-3; maybe TRBD1 (6 bases). This CDR3 spans 14 amino acids. CDR1 and CDR2 (germline): MNHEY, SMNVEV (reference sequence). Trimming shortened V by 6 bases and J by 0 bases, and 10 bases separated the two germline ends. The CDR3 region has the DNA TGTGCCAGCAGGGGCGACAGGAGCACAGATACGCAGTATTTT. Translation gives CASRGDRSTDTQYF.

V gene TRBV27 combines with J gene TRBJ1-5; weak D call: TRBD1 (5 bases). Germline V gene lookup returns CDR1 MNHEY and CDR2 SMNVEV (reference sequence). This CDR3 spans 13 amino acids. Trimming removed 3 bases at V and 6 bases at J, with 9 bases between. The CDR3 reads CASSFGRGQPQHF. In DNA, the CDR3 is TGTGCCAGCAGTTTTGGTAGGGGTCAGCCCCAGCATTTT.

In this sample, this clone turned up once. The rearrangement joins TRBV6-5 to TRBJ1-1; D might be TRBD1 (6 bases). Germline values: CDR1 MNHEY, CDR2 SVGAGI. The V end was cut by 6 bases, the J end by 1 base, with 12 bases between. CDR3 length: 14 amino acids. The CDR3 loop reads CASSRLGANTEAFF. As DNA, the CDR3 is TGTGCCAGCAGCCGGTTGGGGGCGAACACTGAAGCTTTCTTT.

The sample holds many counts of this clone. The V call is TRBV4-3, the J call TRBJ1-6; D uncertain. The V end lost 4 bases, the J end lost 9 bases, and 16 bases lay between the germline ends. CDR3 length: 15 amino acids. Germline CDR1 is LGHNA and CDR2 is YSLEER. CDR3 bases: TGCGCCAGCAGCCCCCAACCTATTCCGTCTTCACCCCTCCACTTT. This gives the protein CASSPQPIPSSPLHF.

The sample holds one count of this clone. CDR3 sequence: CASSSTDTQYF. As DNA, the CDR3 is TGTGCCAGCAGTTCAACAGATACGCAGTATTTT. The chain links TRBV2 to TRBJ2-3; D gene ambiguous. Trimming left V 5 bases short and J 3 bases short, with 3 bases between. The germline V gene has CDR1 SNHLY and CDR2 FYNNEI. The length of the CDR3 is 11 residues.

This chain connects TRBV9 to TRBJ2-7, with TRBD2 matching 8 bases. Germline CDR1 is SGDLS and CDR2 is YYNGEE. Trimming at V came to 0 bases and at J to 5 bases, leaving 7 bases not matched to a gene. This CDR3 comprises 15 residues. The CDR3 nucleotides are TGTGCCAGCAGCGTAGGGCGGACTAGCTACGACGAGCAGTACTTC. Translated, it gives CASSVGRTSYDEQYF.

This chain joins TRBV7-6 and TRBJ2-1; D perhaps matches TRBD1 (5 bases). There are 15 residues in the CDR3. V was cut by 4 bases and J by 7 bases, with 17 bases left in between. Germline CDR1 SGHVS, CDR2 FNYEAQ. The CDR3: CASSSPLAGPNEQFF. The CDR3 DNA reads as TGTGCCAGCAGCTCCCCCCTGGCAGGGCCAAATGAGCAGTTCTTC.

There are a few counts of this clone. Other DNA sequences in this specimen translate into the identical CDR3. The chain links TRBV11-3 to TRBJ2-3; 8 nucleotides line up with TRBD1. The CDR3 loop spans 15 amino acids. The V gene end was trimmed by 5 bases and the J gene end by 2 bases; junction bases not matched to a gene: 6. Germline values: CDR1 SGHNT, CDR2 YENEEA. The CDR3 loop reads CASSPGGGPTDTQYF. CDR3 nucleotide sequence: TGTGCCAGCAGCCCAGGGGGCGGGCCCACAGATACGCAGTATTTT.

Here the CDR3 DNA reads TGTGCCAGCAGCGGAGGGACAGGGATTCATCAGCCCCAGCATTTT. This encodes CASSGGTGIHQPQHF. The rearrangement joins TRBV5-8 to TRBJ1-5; 9 bases align to TRBD1. CDR1 SGHTS and CDR2 YDEGEE come from the germline V gene. V was clipped by 4 bases and J by 5 bases; unmatched bases: 7. This CDR3 is 15 amino acids long.

With regard to this clone: Compared with germline, one end of the junction differs, possibly owing to a read error. This chain links TRBV5-1 with TRBJ1-1, with a tentative D call TRBD1 (6 bases). The CDR3 totals 14 residues. In germline, CDR1 is SGHRS, CDR2 YFSETQ. The CDR3 bases are TGCGCCAGCAGCTCTACAGGGCCCCCAACTGGAGCTTTCTTT. This gives the protein CASSSTGPPTGAFF.

The chain links TRBV11-2 to TRBJ1-1; TRBD1 aligns across 11 bases. The V gene's germline CDR1 is SGHAT and CDR2 FQNNGV. The CDR3 is made up of 16 amino acids. The ends lost 2 bases at V and 0 bases at J; junction bases unmatched: 2. In DNA, the CDR3 is TGTGCCAGCAGCTTACGGGACAGGGGGATGAACACTGAAGCTTTCTTT. Translating gives CASSLRDRGMNTEAFF.

CDR3 in DNA: TGTGCCGTGACGGGGACAGGAGCCTACGAGCAGTACTTC. Translation gives CAVTGTGAYEQYF. This chain uses TRBV28 with TRBJ2-7, with 8 bases fitting TRBD1. V dropped 11 bases and J dropped 2; count of bases not matched to a gene: 8. Looked up from germline, CDR1 is MDHEN and CDR2 is SYDVKM. The CDR3 runs 13 residues.

This clone was counted only a few times. The V gene is TRBV5-6, the J gene TRBJ2-1; unclear D gene. This CDR3 contains 11 residues. Trimming shortened V by 2 bases and J by 9 bases, and 6 bases separated the two germline ends. The germline V gene encodes CDR1 SGHDT and CDR2 YYEEEE. In nucleotides, the CDR3 is TGTGCCAGCAGCTTAGCGTTTGAGCAGTTCTTC. Its protein is CASSLAFEQFF.

This clone was observed a single time. The CDR3 DNA reads TGTGCCAGTAGTTTTTCGACTACCTACGAGCAGTACTTC. It yields the protein CASSFSTTYEQYF. The chain has TRBV19 and TRBJ2-7; D may be TRBD2 (5 bases). CDR3 length: 13 residues. Deletions cut 5 bases from V and 2 bases from J, with 10 bases between. CDR1 is LNHDA and CDR2 is SQIVND in the germline V gene (reference sequence).

The rearrangement links TRBV5-1 to TRBJ1-4; D is unresolved. Per germline, CDR1 SGHRS and CDR2 YFSETQ. Trimming cost V 4 bases and J 5 bases, with 3 bases left between them. The CDR3 has 11 residues. CDR3 loop: CASSLNEKLFF. Written as DNA, the CDR3 is TGCGCCAGCAGCCTAAATGAAAAACTGTTTTTT.

The table lists this clone with a few counts. The chain combines TRBV11-3 with TRBJ2-5; weak D call: TRBD1 (5 bases). Trimming left V 2 bases short and J 5 bases short, with 6 bases between. The CDR3 length is 12 residues. CDR1 SGHNT and CDR2 YENEEA come from the germline V gene. The DNA for the CDR3 is TGTGCCAGCAGCTTATCAGGGGAGACCCAGTACTTC. This translates into CASSLSGETQYF.

The chain carries TRBV30 and TRBJ1-5; D is ambiguous. Germline V gene lookup returns CDR1 GTSNPN and CDR2 SVGIG (reference sequence). V gave up 2 bases and J gave up 4 bases, with 6 bases separating them. The CDR3 is made up of 12 amino acids. The CDR3, as DNA: TGTGCCTGGAGTCTTACTAATCAGCCCCAGCATTTT. Amino acids: CAWSLTNQPQHF.

V and J are TRBV2 and TRBJ1-2; D may be TRBD1 (6 bases). The V end lost 8 bases, the J end lost 7 bases, and 17 bases lay between the germline ends. Germline CDR1 SNHLY, CDR2 FYNNEI. CDR3 length equals 13 residues. The CDR3: CASVGAQGVGYTF. For the CDR3, the DNA is TGTGCCAGCGTGGGGGCGCAAGGAGTTGGCTACACCTTC.

The V and J genes are TRBV9 and TRBJ1-1, with 7 bases identical to TRBD1. With V trimmed by 0 bases and J by 2 bases, 7 bases remained unmatched. This CDR3 contains 16 residues. Germline loops: CDR1 SGDLS, CDR2 YYNGEE. DNA of the CDR3: TGTGCCAGCAGCGTAGAGACAGGGAGGCCAAACACTGAAGCTTTCTTT. It codes for CASSVETGRPNTEAFF. The variable domain in full, with the rest retrieved from reference TRBV9 and TRBJ1-1, is DSGVTQTPKHLITATGQRVTLRCSPRSGDLSVYWYQQSLDQGLQFLIQYYNGEERAKGNILERFSAQQFPDLHSELNLSSLELGDSALYFCASSVETGRPNTEAFFGQGTRLTVV.

The rearrangement joins TRBV15 to TRBJ2-7; tentatively, D is TRBD1 (5 bases). CDR1 and CDR2 (germline): LNHNV, YYDKDF (reference sequence). The CDR3 is 14 residues long. Trimming shortened V by 0 bases and J by 2 bases, and 8 bases separated the two germline ends. The CDR3: CATSRDPGTYEQYF. The CDR3, as DNA: TGTGCCACCAGCAGAGACCCAGGGACCTACGAGCAGTACTTC. Full variable domain (missing parts from reference TRBV15 and TRBJ2-7): DAMVIQNPRYQVTQFGKPVTLSCSQTLNHNVMYWYQQKSSQAPKLLFHYYDKDFNNEADTPDNFQSRRPNTSFCFLDIRSPGLGDTAMYLCATSRDPGTYEQYFGPGTRLTVT.

This chain joins TRBV6-6 and TRBJ1-1; D not resolved. The ends were cut back, 10 bases at V and 1 base at J, with 7 bases in the middle. Germline CDR1 is MNHNY and CDR2 is SVGAGI (reference sequence). This CDR3 spans 11 amino acids. In nucleotides, the CDR3 is TGTGCCACCGAGGCGAACACTGAAGCTTTCTTT. Protein: CATEANTEAFF.

V is TRBV6-5 and J is TRBJ2-4; D not resolved. Germline lookup yields CDR1 MNHEY and CDR2 SVGAGI. This CDR3 spans 15 amino acids. V gave up 6 bases and J gave up 0 bases, with 12 bases separating them. The CDR3 DNA reads as TGTGCCAGCAGCCTCTCCGTTTTAGCCAAAAACATTCAGTACTTC. Its translation is CASSLSVLAKNIQYF.

This rearrangement joins TRBV10-3 to TRBJ1-1; no firm D call. The CDR3 totals 12 residues. Germline V lookup: CDR1 ENHRY, CDR2 SYGVKD. V lost 3 bases and J lost 6, with 8 bases in between. CDR3 region: CAISDGEPEAFF. The CDR3, as DNA: TGTGCCATCAGTGACGGAGAGCCTGAAGCTTTCTTT.

V gene TRBV12-3 or TRBV12-4 combines with J gene TRBJ1-2; no definite D call. The CDR3 loop spans 13 amino acids. Trimming removed 3 bases at V and 3 bases at J, with 8 bases between. CDR3 DNA: TGTGCCAGCAGTTTGACTCGGGACTATGGCTACACCTTC. Its protein is CASSLTRDYGYTF.